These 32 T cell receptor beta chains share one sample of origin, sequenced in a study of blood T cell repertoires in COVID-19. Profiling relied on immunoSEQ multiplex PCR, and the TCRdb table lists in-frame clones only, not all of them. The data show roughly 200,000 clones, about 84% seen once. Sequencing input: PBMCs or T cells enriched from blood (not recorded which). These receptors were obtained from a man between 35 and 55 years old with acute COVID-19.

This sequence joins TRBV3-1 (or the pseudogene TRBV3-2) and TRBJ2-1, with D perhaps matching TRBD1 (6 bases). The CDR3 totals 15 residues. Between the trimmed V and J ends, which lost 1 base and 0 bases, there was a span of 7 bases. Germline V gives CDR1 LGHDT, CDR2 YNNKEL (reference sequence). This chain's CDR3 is CASSQVGGSYNEQFF. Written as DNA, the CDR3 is TGTGCCAGCAGCCAAGTAGGGGGCTCCTACAATGAGCAGTTCTTC.

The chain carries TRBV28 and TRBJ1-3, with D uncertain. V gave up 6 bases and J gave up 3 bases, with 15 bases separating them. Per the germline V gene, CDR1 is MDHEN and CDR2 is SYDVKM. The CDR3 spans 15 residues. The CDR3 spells CASRPRVGSGNTIYF. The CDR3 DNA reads TGTGCCAGCAGGCCGAGGGTTGGAAGTGGAAACACCATATATTTT.

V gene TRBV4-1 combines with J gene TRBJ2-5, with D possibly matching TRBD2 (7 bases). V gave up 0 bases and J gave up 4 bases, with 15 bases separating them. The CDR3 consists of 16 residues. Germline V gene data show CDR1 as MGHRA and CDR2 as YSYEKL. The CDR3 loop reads CASSQDRGAKIETQYF. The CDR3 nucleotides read TGCGCCAGCAGCCAAGACCGGGGGGCTAAGATAGAGACCCAGTACTTC.

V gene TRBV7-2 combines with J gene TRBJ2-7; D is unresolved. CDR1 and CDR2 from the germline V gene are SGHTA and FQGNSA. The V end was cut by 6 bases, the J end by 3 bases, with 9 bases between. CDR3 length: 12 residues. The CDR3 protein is CASSNYRYEQYF. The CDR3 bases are TGTGCCAGCAGTAACTACCGCTACGAGCAGTACTTC. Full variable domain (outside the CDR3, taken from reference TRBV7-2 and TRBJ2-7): GAGVSQSPSNKVTEKGKDVELRCDPISGHTALYWYRQSLGQGLEFLIYFQGNSAPDKSGLPSDRFSAERTGGSVSTLTIQRTQQEDSAVYLCASSNYRYEQYFGPGTRLTVT.

The CDR3 reads CASKRGETQYF. In DNA, the CDR3 is TGTGCCAGCAAGAGGGGGGAGACCCAGTACTTC. The V and J genes are TRBV12-3 or TRBV12-4 and TRBJ2-5; TRBD1 might be the D (6 bases). There are 11 residues in the CDR3. V lost 7 bases and J 5 bases, leaving 8 bases between the germline ends.

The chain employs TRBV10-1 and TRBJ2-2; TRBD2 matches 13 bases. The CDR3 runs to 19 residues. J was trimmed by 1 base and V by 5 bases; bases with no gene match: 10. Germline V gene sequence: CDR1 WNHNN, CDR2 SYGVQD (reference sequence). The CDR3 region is CASSWTSGSGIRNTGELFF. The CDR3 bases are TGCGCCAGCAGTTGGACTAGCGGGAGTGGGATTCGGAACACCGGGGAGCTGTTTTTT.

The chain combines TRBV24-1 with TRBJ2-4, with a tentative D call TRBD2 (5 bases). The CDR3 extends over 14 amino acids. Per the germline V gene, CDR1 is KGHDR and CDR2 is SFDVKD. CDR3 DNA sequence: TGTGCGTCCCCCGAGGGTGCGGCCAAAAACATTCAGTACTTC. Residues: CASPEGAAKNIQYF.

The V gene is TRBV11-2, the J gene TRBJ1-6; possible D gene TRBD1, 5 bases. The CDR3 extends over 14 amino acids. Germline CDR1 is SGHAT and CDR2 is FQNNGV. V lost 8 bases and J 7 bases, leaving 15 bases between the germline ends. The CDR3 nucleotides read TGTGCCAGCTCCCGTCAGGGCTTAAATTCACCCCTCCACTTT. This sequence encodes CASSRQGLNSPLHF.

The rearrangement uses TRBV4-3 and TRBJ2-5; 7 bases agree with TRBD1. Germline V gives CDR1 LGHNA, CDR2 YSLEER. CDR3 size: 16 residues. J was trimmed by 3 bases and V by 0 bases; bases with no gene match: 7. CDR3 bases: TGCGCCAGCAGCCAAGATCTGGGGACAGCTAAAGAGACCCAGTACTTC. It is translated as CASSQDLGTAKETQYF.

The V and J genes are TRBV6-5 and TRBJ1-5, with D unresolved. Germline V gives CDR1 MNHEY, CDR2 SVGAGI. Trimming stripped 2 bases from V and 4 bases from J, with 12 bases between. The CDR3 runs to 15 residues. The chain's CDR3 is CASSYAAASNQPQHF. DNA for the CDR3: TGTGCCAGCAGTTACGCGGCAGCTTCTAATCAGCCCCAGCATTTT.

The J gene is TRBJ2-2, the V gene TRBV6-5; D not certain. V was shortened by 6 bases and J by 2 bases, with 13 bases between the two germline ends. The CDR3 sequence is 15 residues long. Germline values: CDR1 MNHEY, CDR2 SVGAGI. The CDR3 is CASSPLQENTGELFF. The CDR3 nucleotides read TGTGCCAGCAGCCCCCTTCAGGAAAACACCGGGGAGCTGTTTTTT.

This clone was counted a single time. CDR3 protein: CASSQEGRAGGYTF. Written as DNA, the CDR3 is TGTGCCAGCAGCCAAGAGGGTCGGGCGGGAGGCTACACCTTC. This chain uses TRBV3-1 (or the pseudogene TRBV3-2) with TRBJ1-2; no reliable D call. Germline assignment: CDR1 LGHDT and CDR2 YNNKEL (reference sequence). V shed 0 bases and J shed 8 bases, with 13 bases lying between them. This CDR3 has 14 amino acids.

This CDR3 reads CASSLGRKQYF. For the CDR3, the DNA is TGTGCCAGCAGTTTAGGCAGGAAGCAGTACTTC. The chain couples TRBV27 to TRBJ2-7, with no clear D. CDR1 and CDR2 (germline): MNHEY, SMNVEV (reference sequence). The CDR3 totals 11 residues. The germline V and J ends were trimmed by 2 bases and 8 bases, with 7 bases remaining between them.

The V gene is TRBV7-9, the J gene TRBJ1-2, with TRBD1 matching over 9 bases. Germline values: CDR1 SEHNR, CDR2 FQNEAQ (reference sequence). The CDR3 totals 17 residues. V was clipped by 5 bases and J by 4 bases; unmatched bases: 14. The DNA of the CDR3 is TGTGCCAGCAGCGCTACAGGGGGCGCCGGAAGGGTCTATGGCTACACCTTC. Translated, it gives CASSATGGAGRVYGYTF.

CDR3 nucleotides: TGCGCCAGCGGGGGACAGGGGTACGGTCAGCCCCAGCATTTT. Amino acid sequence: CASGGQGYGQPQHF. The V and J genes are TRBV10-2 and TRBJ1-5; 10 bases map to TRBD1. The CDR3 extends over 14 amino acids. Germline loops: CDR1 WSHSY, CDR2 SAAADI. V shed 8 bases, J shed 6 bases, and the junction held 7 bases outside the gene matches.

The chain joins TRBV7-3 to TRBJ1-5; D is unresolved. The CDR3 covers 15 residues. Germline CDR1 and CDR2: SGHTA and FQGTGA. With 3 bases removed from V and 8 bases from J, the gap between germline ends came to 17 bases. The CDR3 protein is CASSFSKVGAEPQHF. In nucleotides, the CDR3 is TGTGCCAGCAGCTTTTCAAAAGTTGGCGCGGAGCCCCAGCATTTT.

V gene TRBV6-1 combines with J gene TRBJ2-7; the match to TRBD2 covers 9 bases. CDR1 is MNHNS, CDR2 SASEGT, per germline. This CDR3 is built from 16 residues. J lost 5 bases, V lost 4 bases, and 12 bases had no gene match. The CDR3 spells CASSGRLPSGIDEQYF. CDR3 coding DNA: TGTGCCAGCAGTGGGAGGCTGCCTAGCGGGATCGACGAGCAGTACTTC.

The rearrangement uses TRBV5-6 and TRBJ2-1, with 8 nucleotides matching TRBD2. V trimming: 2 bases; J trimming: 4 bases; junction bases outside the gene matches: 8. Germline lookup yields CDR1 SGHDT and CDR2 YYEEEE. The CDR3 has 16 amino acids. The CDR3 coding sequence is TGTGCCAGCAGCTTCACACTAGCGGAGTCGTACAATGAGCAGTTCTTC. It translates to CASSFTLAESYNEQFF.

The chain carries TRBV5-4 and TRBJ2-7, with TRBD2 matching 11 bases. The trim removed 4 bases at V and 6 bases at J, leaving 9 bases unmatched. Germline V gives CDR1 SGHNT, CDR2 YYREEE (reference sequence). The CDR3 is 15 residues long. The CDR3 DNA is TGTGCCAGCAGCAAAGGTACTAGCGGGAGTGTCGAGCAGTACTTC. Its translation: CASSKGTSGSVEQYF.

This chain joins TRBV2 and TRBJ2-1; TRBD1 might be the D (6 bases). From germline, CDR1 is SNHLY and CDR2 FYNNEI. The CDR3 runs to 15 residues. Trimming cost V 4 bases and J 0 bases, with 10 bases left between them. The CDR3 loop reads CASSVGDISYNEQFF. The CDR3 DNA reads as TGTGCCAGCAGTGTTGGGGACATCTCCTACAATGAGCAGTTCTTC.

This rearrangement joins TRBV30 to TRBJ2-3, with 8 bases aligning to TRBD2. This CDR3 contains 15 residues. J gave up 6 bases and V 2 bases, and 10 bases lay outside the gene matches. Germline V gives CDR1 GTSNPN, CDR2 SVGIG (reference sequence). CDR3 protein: CAWSLTGLASDTQYF. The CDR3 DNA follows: TGTGCCTGGAGTCTAACCGGACTAGCAAGCGATACGCAGTATTTT.

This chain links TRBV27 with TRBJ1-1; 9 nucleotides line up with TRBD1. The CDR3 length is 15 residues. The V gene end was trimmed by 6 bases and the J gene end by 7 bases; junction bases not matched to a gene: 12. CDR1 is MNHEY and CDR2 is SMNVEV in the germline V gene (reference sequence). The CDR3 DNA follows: TGTGCCAGCAGGATAAGAACAGGGGGCGTTGGTGAAGCTTTCTTT. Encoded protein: CASRIRTGGVGEAFF.

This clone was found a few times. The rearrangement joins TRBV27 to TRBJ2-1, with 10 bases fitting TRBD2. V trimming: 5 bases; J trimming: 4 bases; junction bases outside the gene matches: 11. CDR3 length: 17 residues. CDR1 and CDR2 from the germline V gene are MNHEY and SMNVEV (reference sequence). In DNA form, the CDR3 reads TGTGCCAGCAGTCCTACGCAGCGGGAGGGCCTTTACAATGAGCAGTTCTTC. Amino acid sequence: CASSPTQREGLYNEQFF.

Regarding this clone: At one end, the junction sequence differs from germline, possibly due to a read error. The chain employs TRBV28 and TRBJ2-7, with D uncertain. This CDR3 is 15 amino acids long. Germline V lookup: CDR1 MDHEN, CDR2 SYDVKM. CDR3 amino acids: CASTLARGNSYEQYF. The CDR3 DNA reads TGTGCCAGCACTTTAGCAAGAGGAAACTCCTACGAGCAGTACTTC.

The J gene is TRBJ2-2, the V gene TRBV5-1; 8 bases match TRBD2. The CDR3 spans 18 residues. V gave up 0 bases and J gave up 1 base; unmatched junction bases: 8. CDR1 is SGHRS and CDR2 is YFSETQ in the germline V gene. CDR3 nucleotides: TGCGCCAGCAGCTTGGTGGGTAGCGGGATTGGGAACACCGGGGAGCTGTTTTTT. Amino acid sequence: CASSLVGSGIGNTGELFF.

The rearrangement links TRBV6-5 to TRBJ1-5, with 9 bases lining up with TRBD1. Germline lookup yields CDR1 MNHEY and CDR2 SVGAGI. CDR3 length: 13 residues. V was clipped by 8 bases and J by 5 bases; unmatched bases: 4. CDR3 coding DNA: TGTGCCAGCGGGACAGGGAAGGATCAGCCCCAGCATTTT. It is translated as CASGTGKDQPQHF.

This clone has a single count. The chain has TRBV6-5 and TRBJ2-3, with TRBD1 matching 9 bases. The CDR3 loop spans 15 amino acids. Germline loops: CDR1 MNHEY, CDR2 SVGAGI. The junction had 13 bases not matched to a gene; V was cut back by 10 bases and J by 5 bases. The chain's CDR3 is CATGPTGGEGDTQYF. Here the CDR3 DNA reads TGTGCCACCGGACCTACAGGGGGCGAGGGAGATACGCAGTATTTT.

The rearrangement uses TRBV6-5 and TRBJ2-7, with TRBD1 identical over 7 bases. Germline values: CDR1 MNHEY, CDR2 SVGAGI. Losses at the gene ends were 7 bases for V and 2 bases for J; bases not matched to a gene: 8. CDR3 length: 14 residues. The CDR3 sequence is CASIPGQDAYEQYF. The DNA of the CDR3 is TGTGCCAGCATCCCCGGACAGGACGCCTACGAGCAGTACTTC.

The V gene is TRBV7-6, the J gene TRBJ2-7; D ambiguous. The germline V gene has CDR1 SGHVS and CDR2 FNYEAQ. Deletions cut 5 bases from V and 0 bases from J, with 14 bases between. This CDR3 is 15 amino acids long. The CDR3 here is CASSTTARSSYEQYF. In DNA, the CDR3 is TGTGCCAGCAGCACAACGGCAAGGAGCTCCTACGAGCAGTACTTC.

The CDR3 region has the DNA TGTGCCAGCCGCACTCGGGGTGGGGCCAACGTCCTGACTTTC. Protein sequence: CASRTRGGANVLTF. This rearrangement joins TRBV7-2 to TRBJ2-6; maybe TRBD2 (5 bases). The CDR3 is 14 residues long. The germline V and J ends were trimmed by 8 bases and 3 bases, with 11 bases remaining between them. The germline V gene encodes CDR1 SGHTA and CDR2 FQGNSA.

CDR3: CASGGLAGETQYF. CDR3 in DNA: TGTGCCAGCGGAGGACTAGCTGGAGAGACCCAGTACTTC. The rearrangement joins TRBV3-1 (or the pseudogene TRBV3-2) to TRBJ2-5; 8 positions agree with TRBD2. The V segment lost 8 bases and the J segment 4 bases; nucleotides outside the gene matches: 6. The germline CDR1 and CDR2 sequences are LGHDT and YNNKEL (reference sequence). The CDR3 has 13 residues.

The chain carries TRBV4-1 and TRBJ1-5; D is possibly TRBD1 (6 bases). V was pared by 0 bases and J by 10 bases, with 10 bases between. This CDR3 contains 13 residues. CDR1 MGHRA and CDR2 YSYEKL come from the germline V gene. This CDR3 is CASSQEEGGPQHF. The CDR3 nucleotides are TGCGCCAGCAGCCAAGAGGAAGGGGGACCCCAGCATTTT.